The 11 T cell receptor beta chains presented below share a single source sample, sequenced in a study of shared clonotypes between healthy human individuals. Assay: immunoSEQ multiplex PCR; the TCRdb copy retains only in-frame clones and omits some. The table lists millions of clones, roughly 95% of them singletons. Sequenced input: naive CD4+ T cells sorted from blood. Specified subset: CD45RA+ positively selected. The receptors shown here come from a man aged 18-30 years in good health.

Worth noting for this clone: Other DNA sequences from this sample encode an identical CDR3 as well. The CDR3 protein is CASSLTGTGELFF. As DNA, the CDR3 is TGTGCCAGCAGCTTAACCGGTACCGGGGAGCTGTTTTTT. J is TRBJ2-2 and V is TRBV7-3; the D is unclear. The CDR3 spans 13 residues. The germline gives CDR1 SGHTA, CDR2 FQGTGA. The V gene lost 0 bases and the J gene lost 5 bases, with 4 bases spanning the gap. Using reference TRBV7-3 and TRBJ2-2 for the parts outside the CDR3, the full variable domain is GAGVSQTPSNKVTEKGKYVELRCDPISGHTALYWYRQSLGQGPEFLIYFQGTGAADDSGLPNDRFFAVRPEGSVSTLKIQRTERGDSAVYLCASSLTGTGELFFGEGSRLTVL.

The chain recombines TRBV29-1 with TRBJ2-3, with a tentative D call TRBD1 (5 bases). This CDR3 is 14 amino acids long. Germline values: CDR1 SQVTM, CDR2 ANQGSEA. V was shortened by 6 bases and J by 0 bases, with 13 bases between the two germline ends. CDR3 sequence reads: CSVFSGFSTDTQYF. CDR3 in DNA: TGCAGCGTATTCTCAGGGTTTAGCACAGATACGCAGTATTTT.

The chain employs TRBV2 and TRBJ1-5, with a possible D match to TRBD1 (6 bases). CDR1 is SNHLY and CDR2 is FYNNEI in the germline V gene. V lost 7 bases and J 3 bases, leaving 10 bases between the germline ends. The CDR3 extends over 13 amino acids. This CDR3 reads CASMRDINQPQHF. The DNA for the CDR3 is TGTGCCAGCATGAGGGACATCAATCAGCCCCAGCATTTT.

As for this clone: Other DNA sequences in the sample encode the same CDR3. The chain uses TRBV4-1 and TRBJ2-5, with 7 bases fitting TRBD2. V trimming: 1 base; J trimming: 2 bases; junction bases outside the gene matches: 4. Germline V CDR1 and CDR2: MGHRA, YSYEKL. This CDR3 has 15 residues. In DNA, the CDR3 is TGCGCCAGCAGCCAAGGTACGGGACTACAAGAGACCCAGTACTTC. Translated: CASSQGTGLQETQYF.

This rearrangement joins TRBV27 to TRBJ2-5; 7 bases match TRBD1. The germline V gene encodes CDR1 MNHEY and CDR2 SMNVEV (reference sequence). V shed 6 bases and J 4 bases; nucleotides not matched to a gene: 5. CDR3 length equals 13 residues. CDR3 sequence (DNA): TGTGCCAGCAGGGATACAGGGGTAGAGACCCAGTACTTC. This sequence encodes CASRDTGVETQYF.

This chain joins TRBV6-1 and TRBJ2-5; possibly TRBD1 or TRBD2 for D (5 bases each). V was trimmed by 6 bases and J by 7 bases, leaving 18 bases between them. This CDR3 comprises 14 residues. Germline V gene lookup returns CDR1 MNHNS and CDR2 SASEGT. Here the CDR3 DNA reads TGTGCCAGCAGGGGGGTCTCCATGGGCGGGACCCAGTACTTC. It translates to CASRGVSMGGTQYF.

The CDR3 protein is CASSESPTFTGELFF. The CDR3 nucleotides are TGTGCCAGTAGTGAGTCCCCGACTTTCACCGGGGAGCTGTTTTTT. The V call is TRBV19, the J call TRBJ2-2; D not certain. This CDR3 has 15 amino acids. Germline V gene data show CDR1 as LNHDA and CDR2 as SQIVND (reference sequence). Trimming took off 5 bases at V and 4 bases at J, with 14 bases between the two ends.

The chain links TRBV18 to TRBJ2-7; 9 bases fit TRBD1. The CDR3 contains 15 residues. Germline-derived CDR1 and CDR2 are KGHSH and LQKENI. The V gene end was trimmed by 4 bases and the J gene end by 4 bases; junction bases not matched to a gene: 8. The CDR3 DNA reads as TGTGCCAGCTCACTCGGGACAGGGAAAAGGTACGAGCAGTACTTC. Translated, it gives CASSLGTGKRYEQYF.

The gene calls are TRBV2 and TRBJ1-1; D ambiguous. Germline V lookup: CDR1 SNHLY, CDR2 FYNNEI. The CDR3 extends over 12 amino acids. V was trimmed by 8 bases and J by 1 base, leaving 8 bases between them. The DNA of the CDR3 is TGTGCCAGCGCAGTTCAGAACACTGAAGCTTTCTTT. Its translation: CASAVQNTEAFF. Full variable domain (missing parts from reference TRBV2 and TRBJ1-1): EPEVTQTPSHQVTQMGQEVILRCVPISNHLYFYWYRQILGQKVEFLVSFYNNEISEKSEIFDDQFSVERPDGSNFTLKIRSTKLEDSAMYFCASAVQNTEAFFGQGTRLTVV.

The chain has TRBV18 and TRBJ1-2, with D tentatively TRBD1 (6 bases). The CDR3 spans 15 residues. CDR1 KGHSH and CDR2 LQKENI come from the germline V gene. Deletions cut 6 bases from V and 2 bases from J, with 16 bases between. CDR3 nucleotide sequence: TGTGCCAGCTCCCTCCAACAGGGATCCAACTATGGCTACACCTTC. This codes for CASSLQQGSNYGYTF.

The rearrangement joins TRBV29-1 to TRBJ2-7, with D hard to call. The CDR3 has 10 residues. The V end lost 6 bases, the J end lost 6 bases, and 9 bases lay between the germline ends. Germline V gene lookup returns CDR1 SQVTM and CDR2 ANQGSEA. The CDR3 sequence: CSVFSPEQYF. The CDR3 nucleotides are TGCAGCGTCTTCTCCCCCGAGCAGTACTTC.